A selection of T cell receptor beta chains follows, all from one sample in a study of regulatory T cells in long-lasting Graves disease. One entry per CDR3 protein, called by TCRdb with MiXCR from the multiplex PCR reads. Here the sample spans approximately 440,000 distinct CDR3 sequences, 23% being singletons. The material was peripheral blood mononuclear cells (PBMCs), obtained when the disease was refractory, from a patient treated with antithyroid drugs. The receptors derive from a female donor with Graves disease. The CDR3 runs from the conserved cysteine through the conserved F or W. A D gene is named only where the DNA matches it firmly. A clone size is listed for some rows: how often the clone was seen (once, few, many), or a class if it is expanded.

TGTGCCAGCAGTTCGGGCGCCCGAAACACCATATATTTT | CASSSGARNTIYF | few | TRBV28 | 13 | TRBJ1-3 | .
TGCGCCAGCAGCCATTCTTCAGGGGCTAACACCGGGGAGCTGTTTTTC | CASSHSSGANTGELFF | . | TRBV4-3 | 16 | TRBJ2-2 | .
TGTGCCAGTAGTATTGGGGAGGGGACCCAGCATTTT | CASSIGEGTQHF | . | TRBV19 | 12 | TRBJ1-5 | .
TGTGCCAGCAGCTTAGTGGCAGTTGGAGGTTATCAGCCCCAGCATTTT | CASSLVAVGGYQPQHF | . | TRBV7-2 | 16 | TRBJ1-5 | .
TGTGCCAGCAGTTCCTTGGGACAGTCAGCCTTAAATGAAAAACTGTTTTTT | CASSSLGQSALNEKLFF | few | TRBV28 | 17 | TRBJ1-4 | TRBD1
TGTGCCACCTCCATGGGGGTACAGGGGGTGGACATTCAGTACTTC | CATSMGVQGVDIQYF | many | TRBV5-6 | 15 | TRBJ2-4 | TRBD1
TGTGCCAGCTCACCACGGACTGGTATGGTGGAGCAGTTCTTC | CASSPRTGMVEQFF | . | TRBV18 | 14 | TRBJ2-1 | .
TGTGCCAGTAGTACCCCGACAGGGCGAGGCACTGAAGCTTTCTTT | CASSTPTGRGTEAFF | . | TRBV19 | 15 | TRBJ1-1 | TRBD1
TGTGCCAGCCGGGTGGGGACCAGCTATTACGAGCAGTACTTC | CASRVGTSYYEQYF | . | TRBV2 | 14 | TRBJ2-7 | .
TGTGCCAGCAGGAGACTTGGTACCTACGAGCAGTACTTC | CASRRLGTYEQYF | . | TRBV6-2/TRBV6-3 | 13 | TRBJ2-7 | .
TGTGCCAGTGTGGGACTAGCGGGGACGAACACCGGGGAGCTGTTTTTT | CASVGLAGTNTGELFF | few | TRBV19 | 16 | TRBJ2-2 | TRBD2
TGTGCCAGCAGCCGCTTAAGCGGGACGTACGAGCAGTACTTC | CASSRLSGTYEQYF | . | TRBV3-1 | 14 | TRBJ2-7 | TRBD2
TGCAGCGTTGATGGGGGGCGCGAGCAGTACTTC | CSVDGGREQYF | . | TRBV29-1 | 11 | TRBJ2-7 | .
TGTGCCAGCTCTACCGGGACTAGCGGGAACACCGGGGAGCTGTTTTTT | CASSTGTSGNTGELFF | . | TRBV18 | 16 | TRBJ2-2 | TRBD2
TGTGCCAGCTCACCACCGGACAGGTACGAGCAGTACTTC | CASSPPDRYEQYF | . | TRBV18 | 13 | TRBJ2-7 | TRBD1
TGTGCCAGCAGCCCGAGGGCCCGACAGGGAACCTACGAGCAGTACTTC | CASSPRARQGTYEQYF | few | TRBV7-9 | 16 | TRBJ2-7 | TRBD1
TGCGCCAGCAGTCCCGGTACTGGGACTAACACAGATACGCAGTATTTT | CASSPGTGTNTDTQYF | . | TRBV5-1 | 16 | TRBJ2-3 | TRBD2
TGTGCCAGCAGCTTAGAGGAAAGGACTGAAGCTTTCTTT | CASSLEERTEAFF | many | TRBV11-1 | 13 | TRBJ1-1 | .
TGCAGTGCCGTAGCGGGAGTTATGTCCGAGCAGTACTTC | CSAVAGVMSEQYF | . | TRBV20-1 | 13 | TRBJ2-7 | TRBD2
TGTGCCAGCAGCTATCCGACAGGGATGAACACCGGGGAGCTGTTTTTT | CASSYPTGMNTGELFF | many | TRBV28 | 16 | TRBJ2-2 | TRBD1